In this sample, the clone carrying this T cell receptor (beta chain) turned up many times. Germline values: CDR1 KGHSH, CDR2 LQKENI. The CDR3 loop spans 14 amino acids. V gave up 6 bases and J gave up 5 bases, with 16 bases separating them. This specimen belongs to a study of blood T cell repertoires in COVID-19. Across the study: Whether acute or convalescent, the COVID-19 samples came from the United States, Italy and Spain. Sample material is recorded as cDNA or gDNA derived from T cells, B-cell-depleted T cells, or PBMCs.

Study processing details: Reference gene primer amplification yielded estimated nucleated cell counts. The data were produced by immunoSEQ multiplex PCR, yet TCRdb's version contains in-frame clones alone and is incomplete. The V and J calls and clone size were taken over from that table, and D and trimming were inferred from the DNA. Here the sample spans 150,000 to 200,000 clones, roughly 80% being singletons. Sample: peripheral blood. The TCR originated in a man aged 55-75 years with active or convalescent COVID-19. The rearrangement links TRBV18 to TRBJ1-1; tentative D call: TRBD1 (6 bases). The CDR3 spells CASSREQGGTEAFF. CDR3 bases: TGTGCCAGCTCCCGGGAACAGGGAGGGACTGAAGCTTTCTTT.